What follows are 28 T cell receptor beta chains derived from one specimen sequenced in a study of response to subunit inactivated influenza vaccine (dated by TCRdb to 2016 to 2018). Taken with the paper, the label for time point translates to: approximately 40 days after influenza vaccine administration. Receptor libraries were prepared by RT-PCR. TCRdb records Illumina HiSeq 2500 as the sequencer. The raw public data were reprocessed by TCRdb itself: fastp quality trimming at Q25, MiXCR clonotype calling, in-frame beta chains only. Each CDR3 protein appears once, grouped with its most common genes and DNA. The sample table holds about 500,000 distinct CDR3 sequences, of which under 15% were seen once. The biggest ten clones account for roughly 14% of the sample. The source was PBMCs from blood, collected roughly 47 days after vaccination. These TCRs come from a man aged 50-60 years who received an inactivated influenza vaccine. Donor details come from another sample of the same person, matched by shared clones.

Only a few counts were recorded for this clonotype. The V and J genes are TRBV12-3 or TRBV12-4 and TRBJ2-1; TRBD2 agrees at 8 bases. J lost 2 bases, V lost 8 bases, and 5 bases had no gene match. The CDR3 is 14 residues long. In nucleotides, the CDR3 is TGTGCCAGCGCCTTAGCGGGGACCTACAATGAGCAGTTCTTC. Translated, it gives CASALAGTYNEQFF.

This clonotype was detected a few times. The chain joins TRBV12-3 or TRBV12-4 to TRBJ1-1, with 7 bases matching TRBD1. CDR3 length: 14 residues. Trimming took 7 bases from V and 1 from J; bases not matched to a gene: 6. The CDR3 DNA is TGTGCCAGCACCTCGACAGGGCAGAACACTGAAGCTTTCTTT. Protein sequence: CASTSTGQNTEAFF.

This clonotype was recorded once. The junction departs from germline at one end; a sequencing error may be responsible. The chain combines TRBV20-1 with TRBJ1-4, with TRBD1 matching over 7 bases. Germline CDR1 reads DFQATT; CDR2 reads SNEGSKA (reference sequence). There are 14 residues in the CDR3. CDR3 sequence: CSAGDMTGNEKLFF. In nucleotides, the CDR3 is TGCAGTGCTGGAGATATGACAGGGAATGAAAAACTGTTTTTT.

This clonotype was seen more than once but under ten times. The J gene is TRBJ1-4, the V gene TRBV18, with a possible D match to TRBD1 (6 bases). The CDR3 runs 15 residues. Germline V gene data show CDR1 as KGHSH and CDR2 as LQKENI. V was cut by 6 bases and J by 4 bases, with 15 bases left in between. The CDR3, as DNA: TGTGCCAGCTCTCCGGCCGGGACATTTAATGAAAAACTGTTTTTT. Translating it yields CASSPAGTFNEKLFF.

There are many counts of this clonotype. This chain links TRBV5-1 with TRBJ2-7, with D hard to call. V shed 0 bases and J shed 0 bases, with 10 bases lying between them. The length of the CDR3 is 15 residues. Germline V gene lookup returns CDR1 SGHRS and CDR2 YFSETQ. The CDR3, as DNA: TGCGCCAGCAGCTTGGGTGTTAGCAGCTCCTACGAGCAGTACTTC. Its protein is CASSLGVSSSYEQYF.

This clonotype was counted only a few times. The chain recombines TRBV20-1 with TRBJ1-1; a possible D gene is TRBD1 (5 bases). The CDR3 has 13 amino acids. Germline V gene lookup returns CDR1 DFQATT and CDR2 SNEGSKA (reference sequence). V was cut by 6 bases and J by 3 bases, with 14 bases left in between. CDR3: CSARDWRDTEAFF. CDR3 nucleotide sequence: TGCAGTGCAAGGGACTGGAGGGACACTGAAGCTTTCTTT.

This clonotype was observed a handful of times. V is TRBV7-9 and J is TRBJ2-5, with 7 positions matching TRBD1. The germline gives CDR1 SEHNR, CDR2 FQNEAQ (reference sequence). Unmatched junction bases numbered 8, after V lost 4 bases and J lost 0 bases. CDR3 length: 16 amino acids. Written as DNA, the CDR3 is TGTGCCAGCAGCTCGGACCGGGACAGCCACCAAGAGACCCAGTACTTC. Protein sequence: CASSSDRDSHQETQYF.

Comment on this clonotype: An end of the junction differs from the germline gene, which may be a read error. The rearrangement uses TRBV20-1 and TRBJ2-3; the D gene is possibly TRBD1 (6 bases). CDR1 DFQATT and CDR2 SNEGSKA come from the germline V gene (reference sequence). The CDR3 runs to 14 residues. The CDR3 protein is CSASLDSSTYTQYF. The CDR3 bases are TGCAGTGCTAGTCTGGACAGCTCCACATATACGCAGTATTTT.

There are many counts of this clonotype. V usage is TRBV10-3 and J usage is TRBJ2-7; 8 nucleotides align to TRBD1. There are 13 residues in the CDR3. J lost 7 bases, V lost 4 bases, and 6 bases had no gene match. In germline, CDR1 is ENHRY, CDR2 SYGVKD. The CDR3 DNA sequence: TGTGCCATCAGTGGCCAGGGGGCGCGAGAGCAGTACTTC. Residues: CAISGQGAREQYF.

This clonotype has just a few counts. The CDR3, as DNA: TGCGCCAGCAGCCTTTCTCAAGATACGCAGTATTTT. It translates to CASSLSQDTQYF. The rearrangement uses TRBV5-1 and TRBJ2-3, with D uncertain. The CDR3 is made up of 12 amino acids. Germline V gene sequence: CDR1 SGHRS, CDR2 YFSETQ. V lost 4 bases to trimming and J lost 5 bases, with 8 bases between them.

Ten or more counts support this clonotype. This chain links TRBV20-1 with TRBJ2-2, with 8 bases matching TRBD2. CDR3 length: 13 residues. Trimming cost V 6 bases and J 4 bases; bases outside gene matches: 4. Germline V gene sequence: CDR1 DFQATT, CDR2 SNEGSKA (reference sequence). The CDR3 DNA follows: TGCAGTGCAGCCGGGACTAGCACCGGGGAGCTGTTTTTT. It codes for CSAAGTSTGELFF.

The chain carries TRBV28 and TRBJ2-4, with a possible D match to TRBD2 (6 bases). The CDR3 length is 18 residues. The V gene lost 0 bases and the J gene lost 5 bases, with 20 bases spanning the gap. In germline, CDR1 is MDHEN, CDR2 SYDVKM. CDR3 sequence: CASSLWGLRVRGENIQYF. CDR3 DNA: TGTGCCAGCAGTTTATGGGGACTCCGGGTCCGCGGGGAAAACATTCAGTACTTC. Looking up the rest from reference TRBV28 and TRBJ2-4 gives the full variable domain: DVKVTQSSRYLVKRTGEKVFLECVQDMDHENMFWYRQDPGLGLRLIYFSYDVKMKEKGDIPEGYSVSREKKERFSLILESASTNQTSMYLCASSLWGLRVRGENIQYFGAGTRLSVL.

J is TRBJ1-1 and V is TRBV6-2 or TRBV6-3; D unclear. The CDR3 runs to 17 residues. The germline gives CDR1 MNHEY, CDR2 SVGEGT. The ends were cut back, 2 bases at V and 1 base at J, with 17 bases in the middle. The CDR3 protein is CASSYQAQQTRNTEAFF. The CDR3 nucleotides are TGTGCCAGCAGTTACCAAGCCCAGCAGACACGGAACACTGAAGCTTTCTTT.

The rearrangement links TRBV10-3 to TRBJ2-7; the D is unclear. Germline-derived CDR1 and CDR2 are ENHRY and SYGVKD. Trimming removed 6 bases from V and 3 bases from J, with 9 bases in between. The CDR3 loop spans 12 amino acids. The CDR3 region is CAIRADGYEQYF. Here the CDR3 DNA reads TGTGCCATCAGGGCCGACGGCTACGAGCAGTACTTC.

This chain links TRBV7-2 with TRBJ2-5; D gene unclear. This CDR3 is built from 13 residues. Germline CDR1 SGHTA, CDR2 FQGNSA. V lost 1 base, J lost 4 bases, and 7 bases lay in between. The CDR3 region is CASSLEPPETQYF. In DNA form, the CDR3 reads TGTGCCAGCAGCTTAGAACCTCCAGAGACCCAGTACTTC.

This clonotype was seen only a few times. V is TRBV20-1 and J is TRBJ2-1; D gene uncertain. Looked up from germline, CDR1 is DFQATT and CDR2 is SNEGSKA (reference sequence). Between the trimmed V and J ends, which lost 3 bases and 7 bases, there was a span of 16 bases. The CDR3 is made up of 14 amino acids. The CDR3 DNA is TGCAGTGCTAGCGGGCACTATGTGGAAAATGAGCAGTTCTTC. Protein sequence: CSASGHYVENEQFF.

This clonotype was picked up a small number of times. The chain recombines TRBV20-1 with TRBJ2-4; 7 bases line up with TRBD2. V trimming: 2 bases; J trimming: 1 base; junction bases outside the gene matches: 2. This CDR3 contains 14 residues. The germline V gene encodes CDR1 DFQATT and CDR2 SNEGSKA (reference sequence). CDR3 region: CSARPGGAKNIQYF. CDR3 in DNA: TGCAGTGCTAGACCCGGGGGGGCCAAAAACATTCAGTACTTC.

A few counts support this clonotype. The rearrangement joins TRBV5-1 to TRBJ1-2; 11 nucleotides match TRBD1. Germline values: CDR1 SGHRS, CDR2 YFSETQ. The CDR3 is 17 amino acids. The junction had 12 bases not matched to a gene; V was cut back by 4 bases and J by 4 bases. The CDR3 DNA reads as TGCGCCAGCAGCCCCGGACAGGGGGCGTCGTTAAGCTATGGCTACACCTTC. Protein sequence: CASSPGQGASLSYGYTF.

This clonotype appeared many times. The gene calls are TRBV7-2 and TRBJ2-3; tentatively, D is TRBD2 (5 bases). V was pared by 5 bases and J by 2 bases, with 11 bases between. The V gene's germline CDR1 is SGHTA and CDR2 FQGNSA. This CDR3 is built from 14 residues. The CDR3 here is CASSPAGVTDTQYF. The CDR3 DNA sequence: TGTGCCAGCAGCCCGGCCGGGGTCACAGATACGCAGTATTTT.

This clonotype has a count of ten or more. The CDR3, as DNA: TGTGCCAGCAGTTACTCAGGGTCCTATGGCTACACCTTC. Translation gives CASSYSGSYGYTF. The rearrangement uses TRBV6-5 and TRBJ1-2; no reliable D call. Trimming took off 0 bases at V and 4 bases at J, with 6 bases between the two ends. CDR1 and CDR2 (germline): MNHEY, SVGAGI. CDR3 length: 13 residues.

This clonotype was counted at least ten times. CDR3 bases: TGTGCCAGTAGTATGGGACGGAAAAATCAGCCCCAGCATTTT. Its translation is CASSMGRKNQPQHF. This chain connects TRBV19 to TRBJ1-5, with TRBD1 as a possible D gene (5 bases). Germline CDR1 reads LNHDA; CDR2 reads SQIVND (reference sequence). There are 14 residues in the CDR3. V was cut by 3 bases and J by 4 bases, with 10 bases left in between. Filled out from reference TRBV19 and TRBJ1-5, the complete variable domain reads DGGITQSPKYLFRKEGQNVTLSCEQNLNHDAMYWYRQDPGQGLRLIYYSQIVNDFQKGDIAEGYSVSREKKESFPLTVTSAQKNPTAFYLCASSMGRKNQPQHFGDGTRLSIL.

This clonotype turned up a few times. The CDR3 protein is CASSWTAGAGEAFF. CDR3 DNA sequence: TGTGCCAGCAGCTGGACAGCCGGAGCCGGAGAAGCTTTCTTT. The V call is TRBV7-2, the J call TRBJ1-1; perhaps TRBD1 as D (6 bases). Trimming pared 4 bases from V and 8 bases from J, leaving 17 bases between. Germline values: CDR1 SGHTA, CDR2 FQGNSA. This CDR3 region has 14 residues.

This clonotype was seen repeatedly, ten times or more. The J gene is TRBJ2-7, the V gene TRBV20-1, with 7 bases lining up with TRBD2. Per the germline V gene, CDR1 is DFQATT and CDR2 is SNEGSKA (reference sequence). This CDR3 region has 15 residues. V gave up 0 bases and J gave up 5 bases; unmatched junction bases: 10. The CDR3 loop reads CSARDVSGRLNEQYF. Here the CDR3 DNA reads TGCAGTGCTAGAGACGTATCCGGGAGGCTAAACGAGCAGTACTTC.

The chain links TRBV12-3 or TRBV12-4 to TRBJ2-7; possibly TRBD1 for D (6 bases). Trimming left V 5 bases short and J 3 bases short, with 11 bases between. The CDR3 runs 13 residues. The CDR3 region has the DNA TGTGCCAGCAGTGCAGGGGCGGTCTACGAGCAGTACTTC. It is translated as CASSAGAVYEQYF.

The sample holds a few counts of this clonotype. The chain is built from TRBV7-2 and TRBJ2-2; tentatively, D is TRBD1 or TRBD2 (6 bases each). Germline values: CDR1 SGHTA, CDR2 FQGNSA. Trimming took off 3 bases at V and 5 bases at J, with 16 bases between the two ends. This CDR3 contains 16 residues. As DNA, the CDR3 is TGTGCCAGCAGCTTCCTAGGGGGGCTGAAAACCGGGGAGCTGTTTTTT. Translation: CASSFLGGLKTGELFF.

This clonotype came up many times. This sequence joins TRBV10-3 and TRBJ2-3, with 7 positions matching TRBD1. Germline assignment: CDR1 ENHRY and CDR2 SYGVKD. This CDR3 comprises 13 residues. V lost 3 bases and J lost 8; bases outside the gene matches: 5. CDR3: CAISDLQGSTQYF. The DNA for the CDR3 is TGTGCCATCAGTGACCTACAGGGGAGTACGCAGTATTTT.

The V call is TRBV6-5, the J call TRBJ1-2; 7 bases map to TRBD1. J was trimmed by 6 bases and V by 4 bases; bases with no gene match: 8. CDR1 and CDR2 from the germline V gene are MNHEY and SVGAGI. The CDR3 has 14 residues. The CDR3 DNA reads as TGTGCCAGCAGTTCCCCGGGGAGGGGGCATGGCTACACCTTC. Translated, it gives CASSSPGRGHGYTF.

This clonotype was counted a few times. No DNA is shown, since the ends of the CDR3 on it are uncertain; the CDR3 is the one TCRdb lists. The V call is TRBV29-1, the J call TRBJ1-3. With termini counted, the CDR3 has 11 amino acids. Germline CDR1 reads SQVTM; CDR2 reads ANQGSEA. CDR3 amino acids: CSVASGTSVYF.